This T cell receptor (beta chain) was identified during a study of shared clonotypes between healthy human individuals. Study details: Used for every donor were three CD4 naive, three CD4 memory, two CD8 naive and one CD8 memory plate. Points from the study as a whole: Against clonotypes common to all four donors, non-shared ones had lower generation probabilities.

CDR3 length equals 15 residues. Germline V gene lookup returns CDR1 SGHRS and CDR2 YFSETQ. Trimming at V came to 6 bases and at J to 4 bases, leaving 10 bases not matched to a gene. The assay was immunoSEQ multiplex PCR, and TCRdb's table has in-frame clones only and misses some. The table shows under 80,000 clones, with roughly three fifths occurring only once. This clone has just a few counts. Its specificity is not known. The sequencing sample was made of memory CD8+ T cells sorted from blood. Specified subset: CD45RO+ cells pooled with CCR7-negative TemRA cells. The chain has TRBV5-1 and TRBJ2-1, with TRBD1 matching 7 bases. The TCR sequence derives from a man between 25 and 39 years old in good health. DNA of the CDR3: TGCGCCAGCATGATAACAGGGGCACTATACAATGAGCAGTTCTTC. Protein product: CASMITGALYNEQFF.